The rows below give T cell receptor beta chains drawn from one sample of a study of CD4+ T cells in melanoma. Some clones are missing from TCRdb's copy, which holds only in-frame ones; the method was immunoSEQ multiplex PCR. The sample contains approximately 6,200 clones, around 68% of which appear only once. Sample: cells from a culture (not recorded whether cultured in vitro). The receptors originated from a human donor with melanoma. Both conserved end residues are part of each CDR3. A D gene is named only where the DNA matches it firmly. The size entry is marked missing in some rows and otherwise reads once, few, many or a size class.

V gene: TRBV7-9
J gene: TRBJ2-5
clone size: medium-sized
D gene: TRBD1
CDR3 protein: CASSLARGPQETQYF
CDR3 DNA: TGTGCCAGCAGCTTAGCCAGGGGGCCCCAAGAGACCCAGTACTTC

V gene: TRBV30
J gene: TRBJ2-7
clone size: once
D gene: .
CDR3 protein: CAWRGSYEQYF
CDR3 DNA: TGTGCCTGGAGGGGGTCCTACGAGCAGTACTTC

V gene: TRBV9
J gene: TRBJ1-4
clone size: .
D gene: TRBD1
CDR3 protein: CASSGQGTGEKLFF
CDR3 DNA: TGTGCCAGCAGCGGACAAGGGACAGGGGAAAAACTGTTTTTT

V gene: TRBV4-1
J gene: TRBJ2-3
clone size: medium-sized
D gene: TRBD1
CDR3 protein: CASSQSRDRGLDTQYF
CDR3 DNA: TGCGCCAGCAGCCAGTCGCGGGACAGGGGACTAGATACGCAGTATTTT

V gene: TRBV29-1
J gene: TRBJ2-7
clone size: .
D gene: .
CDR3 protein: CSVGGPGNEQYF
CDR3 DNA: TGCAGCGTTGGGGGGCCTGGCAACGAGCAGTACTTC

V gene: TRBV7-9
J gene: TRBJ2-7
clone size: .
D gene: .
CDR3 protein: CASSLSQTYEQYF
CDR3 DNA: TGTGCCAGCAGCTTAAGTCAGACCTACGAGCAGTACTTC

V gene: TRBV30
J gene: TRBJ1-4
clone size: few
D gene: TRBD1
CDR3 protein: CAWSRGHGEKLFF
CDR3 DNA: TGTGCCTGGAGTAGGGGGCACGGTGAAAAACTGTTTTTT

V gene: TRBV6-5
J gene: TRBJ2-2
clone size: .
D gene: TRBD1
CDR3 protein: CASTRGQGTGELFF
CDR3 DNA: TGTGCCAGCACCAGGGGGCAGGGCACCGGGGAGCTGTTTTTT

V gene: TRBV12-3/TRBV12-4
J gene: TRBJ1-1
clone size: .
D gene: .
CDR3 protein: CASSLTLNTEAFF
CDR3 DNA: TGTGCCAGCAGTTTAACTCTGAACACTGAAGCTTTCTTT

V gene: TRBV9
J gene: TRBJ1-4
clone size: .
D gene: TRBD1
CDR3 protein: CASSPRQGGTNEKLFF
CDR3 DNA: TGTGCCAGCAGCCCCAGACAGGGTGGGACTAATGAAAAACTGTTTTTT

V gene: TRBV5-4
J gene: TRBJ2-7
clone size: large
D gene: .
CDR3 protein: CASSLVGRAEQYF
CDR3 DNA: TGTGCCAGCAGCTTGGTAGGGCGCGCCGAGCAGTACTTC

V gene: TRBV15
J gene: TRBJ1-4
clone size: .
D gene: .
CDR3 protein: CATSRDSGIGKLFF
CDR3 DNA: TGTGCCACCAGCAGAGATTCGGGGATCGGAAAACTGTTTTTT

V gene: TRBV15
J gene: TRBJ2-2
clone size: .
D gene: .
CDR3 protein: CATSRFAGTLNTGELFF
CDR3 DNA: TGTGCCACCAGCAGATTCGCCGGGACATTGAACACCGGGGAGCTGTTTTTT

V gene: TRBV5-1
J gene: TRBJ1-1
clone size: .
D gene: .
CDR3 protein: CASSLGSGWNTEAFF
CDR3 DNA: TGCGCCAGCAGCTTGGGATCAGGGTGGAACACTGAAGCTTTCTTT

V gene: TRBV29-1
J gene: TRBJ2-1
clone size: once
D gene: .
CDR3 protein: CSVQAGQRYNEQFF
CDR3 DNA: TGCAGCGTTCAGGCCGGACAGAGATACAATGAGCAGTTCTTC

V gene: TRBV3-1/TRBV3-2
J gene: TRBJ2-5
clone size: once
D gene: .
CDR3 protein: CASSQGVNQETQYF
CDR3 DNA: TGTGCCAGCAGCCAAGGGGTAAATCAAGAGACCCAGTACTTC

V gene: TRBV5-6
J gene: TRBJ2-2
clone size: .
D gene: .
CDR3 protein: CASSLYNRQVNTGELFF
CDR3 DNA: TGTGCCAGCAGCTTGTACAACAGACAAGTTAACACCGGGGAGCTGTTTTTT

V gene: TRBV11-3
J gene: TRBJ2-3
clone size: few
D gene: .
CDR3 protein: CASSLGMRGVTDTQYF
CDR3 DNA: TGTGCCAGCAGCTTAGGAATGCGGGGTGTCACAGATACGCAGTATTTT

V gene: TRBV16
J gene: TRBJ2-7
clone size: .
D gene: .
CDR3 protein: CASSQSIVSGGGYF
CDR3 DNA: TGTGCCAGCAGCCAATCGATTGTTAGCGGAGGGGGGTACTTC

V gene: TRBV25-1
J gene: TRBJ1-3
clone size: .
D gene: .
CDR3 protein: CASSTPDRKIGNTIYF
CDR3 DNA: TGTGCCAGCAGTACCCCCGACAGGAAGATTGGAAACACCATATATTTT

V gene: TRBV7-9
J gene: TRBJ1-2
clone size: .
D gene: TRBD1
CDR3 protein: CASRPTGTDGYTF
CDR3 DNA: TGTGCCAGCAGGCCGACAGGGACGGATGGCTACACCTTC

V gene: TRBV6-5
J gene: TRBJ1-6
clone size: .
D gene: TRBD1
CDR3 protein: CASRAQGAGAPLHF
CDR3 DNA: TGTGCCAGCAGGGCACAGGGGGCTGGGGCACCCCTCCACTTT

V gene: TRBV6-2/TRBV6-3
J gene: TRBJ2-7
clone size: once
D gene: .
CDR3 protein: CASSYKSVFIGTRDGEQYF
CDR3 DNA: TGTGCCAGCAGTTACAAGTCGGTTTTCATCGGGACAAGGGATGGGGAGCAGTACTTC

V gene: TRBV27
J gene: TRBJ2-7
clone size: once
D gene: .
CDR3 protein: CASSLQGFSYEQYF
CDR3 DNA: TGTGCCAGCAGTCTACAGGGATTCTCCTACGAGCAGTACTTC

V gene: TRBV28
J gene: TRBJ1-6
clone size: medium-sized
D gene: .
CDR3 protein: CASSLWRANSPLHF
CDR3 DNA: TGTGCCAGCAGTTTGTGGCGGGCTAATTCACCCCTCCACTTT

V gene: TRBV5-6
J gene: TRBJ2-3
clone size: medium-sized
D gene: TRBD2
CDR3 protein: CASSTVLAGGPDTQYF
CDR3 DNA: TGTGCCAGCAGCACAGTACTAGCGGGGGGGCCAGATACGCAGTATTTT

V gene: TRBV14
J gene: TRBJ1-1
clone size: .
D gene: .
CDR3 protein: CASSWGINTEAFF
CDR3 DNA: TGTGCCAGCAGCTGGGGGATTAACACTGAAGCTTTCTTT

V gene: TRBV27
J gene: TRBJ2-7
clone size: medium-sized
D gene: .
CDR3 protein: CASSSTRDHEQYF
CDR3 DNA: TGTGCCAGCAGTTCGACCAGGGACCACGAGCAGTACTTC

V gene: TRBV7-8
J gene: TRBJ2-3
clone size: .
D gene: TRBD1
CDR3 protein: CASSRGQGSTDTQYF
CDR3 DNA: TGTGCCAGCAGCCGAGGACAGGGATCCACAGATACGCAGTATTTT

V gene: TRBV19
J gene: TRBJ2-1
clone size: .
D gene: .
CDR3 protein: CASSPPGPYNEQFF
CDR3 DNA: TGTGCCAGTAGTCCGCCCGGACCGTACAATGAGCAGTTCTTC

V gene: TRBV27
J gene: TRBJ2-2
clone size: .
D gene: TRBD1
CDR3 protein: CASAGQGIAGELFF
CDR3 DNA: TGTGCCAGCGCGGGACAGGGGATCGCCGGGGAGCTGTTTTTT

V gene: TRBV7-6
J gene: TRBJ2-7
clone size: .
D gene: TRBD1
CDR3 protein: CASSLGQGLTYEQYF
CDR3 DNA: TGTGCCAGCAGCTTAGGACAGGGCCTAACCTACGAGCAGTACTTC

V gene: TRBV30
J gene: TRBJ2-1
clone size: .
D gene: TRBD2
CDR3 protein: CAWTSGTINEQFF
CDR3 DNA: TGTGCCTGGACCTCCGGGACTATTAATGAGCAGTTCTTC

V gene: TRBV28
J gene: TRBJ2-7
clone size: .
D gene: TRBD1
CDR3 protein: CASSYRGLREQYF
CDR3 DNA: TGTGCCAGCAGCTACAGGGGCTTGAGGGAGCAGTACTTC

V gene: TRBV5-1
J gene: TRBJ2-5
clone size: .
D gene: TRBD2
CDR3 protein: CASSAGTSGRQETQYF
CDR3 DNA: TGCGCCAGCAGCGCGGGGACTAGCGGGAGACAAGAGACCCAGTACTTC

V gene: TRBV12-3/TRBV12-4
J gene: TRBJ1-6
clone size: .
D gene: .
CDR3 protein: CASTAGPFAPLHF
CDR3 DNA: TGTGCCAGCACTGCCGGGCCCTTTGCGCCCCTCCACTTT

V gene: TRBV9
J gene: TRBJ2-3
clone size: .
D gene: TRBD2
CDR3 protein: CASSVATGLAGGPTDTQYF
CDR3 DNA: TGTGCCAGCAGCGTAGCTACAGGGCTAGCGGGGGGACCGACAGATACGCAGTATTTT

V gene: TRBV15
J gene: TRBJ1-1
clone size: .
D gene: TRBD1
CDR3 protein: CATSRALGGPGQYTEAFF
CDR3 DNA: TGTGCCACCAGCAGAGCTTTAGGGGGACCGGGACAGTACACTGAAGCTTTCTTT

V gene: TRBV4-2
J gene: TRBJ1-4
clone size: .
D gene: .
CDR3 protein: CASSQELASGVNEKLFF
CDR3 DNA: TGTGCCAGCAGCCAAGAATTAGCGTCCGGAGTGAATGAAAAACTGTTTTTT

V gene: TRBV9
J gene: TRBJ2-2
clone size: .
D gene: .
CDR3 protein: CASSPPNTGELFF
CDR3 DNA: TGTGCCAGCAGCCCACCGAACACCGGGGAGCTGTTTTTT